These 32 T cell receptor beta chains came from one sample sequenced in a study of T cells in localized non-small cell lung cancer. The repertoire was sequenced with immunoSEQ multiplex PCR; TCRdb's copy has only in-frame clones and lacks some. The data contain tens of thousands of clones, about 87% of them singletons. The sequencing here drew on peripheral blood, taken before any cancer treatment. The source of these receptors is a man aged 35 to 69 with stage I squamous cell lung carcinoma.

The genes are TRBV5-1 and TRBJ1-2; the match to TRBD1 covers 7 bases. J was trimmed by 8 bases and V by 0 bases; bases with no gene match: 10. The CDR3 has 15 residues. CDR1 is SGHRS, CDR2 YFSETQ, per germline. The CDR3 DNA sequence: TGCGCCAGCAGCTTGGACAGGGGAGGTTCTTCGGGCTACACCTTC. Its protein is CASSLDRGGSSGYTF.

The V gene is TRBV28, the J gene TRBJ1-4, with D possibly matching TRBD1 (6 bases). Per the germline V gene, CDR1 is MDHEN and CDR2 is SYDVKM. CDR3 length equals 17 residues. V was clipped by 7 bases and J by 7 bases, with 25 bases between them. CDR3 nucleotide sequence: TGTGCCAGCACGGGGGACATGCAGTCGCTAGTTAGTGAAAAACTGTTTTTT. It translates to CASTGDMQSLVSEKLFF. Full variable domain (rest looked up from reference TRBV28 and TRBJ1-4): DVKVTQSSRYLVKRTGEKVFLECVQDMDHENMFWYRQDPGLGLRLIYFSYDVKMKEKGDIPEGYSVSREKKERFSLILESASTNQTSMYLCASTGDMQSLVSEKLFFGSGTQLSVL.

This chain links TRBV6-1 with TRBJ1-2; tentative D call: TRBD1 (5 bases). The germline V and J ends were trimmed by 1 base and 0 bases, with 12 bases remaining between them. Germline assignment: CDR1 MNHNS and CDR2 SASEGT. The CDR3 consists of 16 residues. The CDR3 DNA sequence: TGTGCCAGCAGTGAAGGGGGGTGGCCAACTAACTATGGCTACACCTTC. Translated, it gives CASSEGGWPTNYGYTF.

V and J are TRBV6-5 and TRBJ1-5; TRBD1 matches 8 bases. V trimming: 6 bases; J trimming: 5 bases; junction bases outside the gene matches: 3. This CDR3 is built from 13 residues. Germline V gene sequence: CDR1 MNHEY, CDR2 SVGAGI. Here the CDR3 DNA reads TGTGCCAGCAGCCCGGACAGGGATCAGCCCCAGCATTTT. Encoded protein: CASSPDRDQPQHF.

The chain couples TRBV7-3 to TRBJ1-5, with D hard to call. This CDR3 has 14 residues. Looked up from germline, CDR1 is SGHTA and CDR2 is FQGTGA. The ends were cut back, 5 bases at V and 0 bases at J, with 8 bases in the middle. The CDR3 nucleotides read TGTGCCAGCAGCCCCACTGCTAGCAATCAGCCCCAGCATTTT. Translating it yields CASSPTASNQPQHF.

The V and J genes are TRBV2 and TRBJ2-2; D could derive from TRBD1 or TRBD2 (5 bases each). CDR1 and CDR2 from the germline V gene are SNHLY and FYNNEI. The CDR3 has 14 residues. The V end was cut by 11 bases, the J end by 1 base, with 14 bases between. The CDR3 loop reads CASRRDGNTGELFF. CDR3 DNA: TGTGCCTCTCGCAGGGACGGGAACACCGGGGAGCTGTTTTTT.

The gene calls are TRBV4-2 and TRBJ1-1, with D uncertain. There are 16 residues in the CDR3. Germline CDR1 and CDR2: LGHNA and YNFKEQ. Trimming pared 1 base from V and 4 bases from J, leaving 16 bases between. DNA for the CDR3: TGTGCCAGCAGCCAAGGGGCTCTGGGTCGTAGCACTGAAGCTTTCTTT. Protein sequence: CASSQGALGRSTEAFF.

This sequence joins TRBV9 and TRBJ1-2; D perhaps matches TRBD1 (6 bases). The germline V gene has CDR1 SGDLS and CDR2 YYNGEE. The CDR3 covers 15 residues. Trimming shortened V by 0 bases and J by 4 bases, and 13 bases separated the two germline ends. The CDR3 loop reads CASSVDPGQSYGYTF. DNA of the CDR3: TGTGCCAGCAGCGTAGATCCCGGACAGAGCTATGGCTACACCTTC.

The count of this clone is one. This chain links TRBV18 with TRBJ1-3; the match to TRBD1 covers 7 bases. Germline values: CDR1 KGHSH, CDR2 LQKENI. The CDR3 is 16 amino acids. V was clipped by 2 bases and J by 4 bases; unmatched bases: 8. The CDR3 here is CASSPSAGGSGNTIYF. The CDR3 region has the DNA TGTGCCAGCTCACCATCTGCAGGGGGATCGGGAAACACCATATATTTT.

The gene calls are TRBV4-3 and TRBJ1-5, with TRBD1 identical over 7 bases. Germline V gene sequence: CDR1 LGHNA, CDR2 YSLEER. The CDR3 sequence is 15 residues long. V shed 1 base and J 1 base; nucleotides not matched to a gene: 1. For the CDR3, the DNA is TGCGCCAGCAGCCAAGTCAGGGGGAGCAATCAGCCCCAGCATTTT. Protein product: CASSQVRGSNQPQHF.

The chain uses TRBV5-6 and TRBJ2-2; D is undetermined. The CDR3 has 15 amino acids. Germline-derived CDR1 and CDR2 are SGHDT and YYEEEE. V shed 0 bases and J shed 2 bases, with 8 bases lying between them. The CDR3 loop is CASSLVQRNTGELFF. The CDR3 coding sequence is TGTGCCAGCAGCTTGGTACAGAGAAACACCGGGGAGCTGTTTTTT. The entire variable domain, with the rest obtained from reference TRBV5-6 and TRBJ2-2, is as follows: DAGVTQSPTHLIKTRGQQVTLRCSPKSGHDTVSWYQQALGQGPQFIFQYYEEEERQRGNFPDRFSGHQFPNYSSELNVNALLLGDSALYLCASSLVQRNTGELFFGEGSRLTVL.

This clone was counted a single time. CDR3 nucleotides: TGTGCCAGCAGCTTCCGGGGCCTAAACACTGAAGCTTTCTTT. Residues: CASSFRGLNTEAFF. The chain is built from TRBV5-8 and TRBJ1-1; tentatively, D is TRBD1 (5 bases). There are 14 residues in the CDR3. Germline CDR1 reads SGHTS; CDR2 reads YDEGEE. Trimming pared 2 bases from V and 2 bases from J, leaving 10 bases between.

This chain joins TRBV18 and TRBJ1-3, with D perhaps matching TRBD1 (6 bases). The CDR3 length is 16 residues. Germline V gene data show CDR1 as KGHSH and CDR2 as LQKENI. Trimming cost V 3 bases and J 0 bases, with 12 bases left between them. CDR3: CASSPRDTYSGNTIYF. In nucleotides, the CDR3 is TGTGCCAGCTCACCCAGGGACACTTACTCTGGAAACACCATATATTTT.

The rearrangement uses TRBV18 and TRBJ1-1; possibly TRBD1 for D (5 bases). The germline gives CDR1 KGHSH, CDR2 LQKENI. With 4 bases removed from V and 6 bases from J, the gap between germline ends came to 15 bases. The CDR3 has 14 amino acids. Here the CDR3 reads CASSLFSGSPEAFF. The CDR3 DNA is TGTGCCAGCTCACTCTTTTCAGGGAGTCCTGAAGCTTTCTTT.

The rearrangement joins TRBV27 to TRBJ2-5; tentatively, D is TRBD2 (5 bases). The length of the CDR3 is 15 residues. V lost 1 base and J 5 bases, leaving 14 bases between the germline ends. The V gene's germline CDR1 is MNHEY and CDR2 SMNVEV (reference sequence). The CDR3 nucleotides read TGTGCCAGCAGTTTATTGGCGGGTGAAGGGGAGACCCAGTACTTC. Its protein is CASSLLAGEGETQYF.

This sequence joins TRBV5-1 and TRBJ2-1; no definite D call. Germline CDR1 reads SGHRS; CDR2 reads YFSETQ. Trimming took 4 bases from V and 6 from J, leaving 11 bases between them. The CDR3 runs 13 residues. The CDR3, as DNA: TGCGCCAGCAGCGTCTTGACGGGCAATGAGCAGTTCTTC. This encodes CASSVLTGNEQFF.

The chain joins TRBV9 to TRBJ2-2; D perhaps matches TRBD1 (6 bases). V lost 1 base to trimming and J lost 0 bases, with 7 bases between them. The germline gives CDR1 SGDLS, CDR2 YYNGEE. This CDR3 has 15 amino acids. The CDR3, as DNA: TGTGCCAGCAGCGTACAGGGGTCGAACACCGGGGAGCTGTTTTTT. It specifies CASSVQGSNTGELFF.

The chain has TRBV6-1 and TRBJ1-4, with D unresolved. Germline assignment: CDR1 MNHNS and CDR2 SASEGT. The length of the CDR3 is 11 residues. Between the trimmed V and J ends, which lost 7 bases and 7 bases, there was a span of 7 bases. The CDR3 sequence: CASTSVEKLFF. The CDR3 region has the DNA TGTGCCAGCACCTCAGTTGAAAAACTGTTTTTT.

The rearrangement links TRBV5-1 to TRBJ2-2; 10 bases match TRBD2. CDR1 SGHRS and CDR2 YFSETQ come from the germline V gene. V shed 1 base and J 7 bases; nucleotides not matched to a gene: 7. The CDR3 loop spans 16 amino acids. CDR3 region: CASSLTSGVSGGELFF. The CDR3 DNA sequence: TGCGCCAGCAGCTTGACTAGCGGGGTTAGTGGCGGGGAGCTGTTTTTT. The full variable domain, rest sourced from reference TRBV5-1 and TRBJ2-2, is KAGVTQTPRYLIKTRGQQVTLSCSPISGHRSVSWYQQTPGQGLQFLFEYFSETQRNKGNFPGRFSGRQFSNSRSEMNVSTLELGDSALYLCASSLTSGVSGGELFFGEGSRLTVL.

This chain uses TRBV21-1 with TRBJ1-5; the D call TRBD1 from the table was never checked on the DNA. TRBV21-1 is listed as a pseudogene. There are 16 residues in the CDR3. The CDR3 loop is CASSKGRDRGNQPQHF. The CDR3 DNA is TGTGCCAGCAGCAAAGGTCGGGACAGGGGCAATCAGCCCCAGCATTTT.

The CDR3 loop reads CASSLRQDSTEAFF. The CDR3 DNA reads TGTGCCAGCAGTCTTCGACAGGATTCAACTGAAGCTTTCTTT. V and J are TRBV27 and TRBJ1-1, with a possible D match to TRBD1 (6 bases). There are 14 residues in the CDR3. Germline V gene lookup returns CDR1 MNHEY and CDR2 SMNVEV (reference sequence). Trimming left V 5 bases short and J 5 bases short, with 15 bases between.

The CDR3 coding sequence is TGTGCCAGCAAAGAAGGGACAGCTGAAGCTTTCTTT. This translates into CASKEGTAEAFF. The V call is TRBV2, the J call TRBJ1-1; 7 bases map to TRBD1. The junction had 5 bases not matched to a gene; V was cut back by 7 bases and J by 6 bases. Germline V CDR1 and CDR2: SNHLY, FYNNEI. This CDR3 has 12 amino acids.

The chain uses TRBV4-1 and TRBJ2-1; D remains unclear. Germline assignment: CDR1 MGHRA and CDR2 YSYEKL. V lost 2 bases and J 6 bases, leaving 5 bases between the germline ends. This CDR3 spans 12 amino acids. The CDR3 loop is CASSQRFNEQFF. CDR3 in DNA: TGCGCCAGCAGCCAAAGGTTCAATGAGCAGTTCTTC.

V is TRBV19 and J is TRBJ1-6; D may be TRBD1 (5 bases). CDR1 and CDR2 from the germline V gene are LNHDA and SQIVND (reference sequence). There are 13 residues in the CDR3. The V gene lost 3 bases and the J gene lost 14 bases, with 14 bases spanning the gap. Written as DNA, the CDR3 is TGTGCCAGTAGTATTTCCAGGGTAAAGACCCTCCACTTT. It translates to CASSISRVKTLHF.

The chain employs TRBV7-9 and TRBJ1-6, with TRBD1 matching over 7 bases. This CDR3 has 16 residues. V lost 6 bases and J lost 14; bases outside the gene matches: 19. Per the germline V gene, CDR1 is SEHNR and CDR2 is FQNEAQ (reference sequence). The CDR3 DNA follows: TGTGCCAGCAGTCCTGGAGGGGGCAGGGGCAATTTGTCCCTCCACTTT. Translating it yields CASSPGGGRGNLSLHF.

The chain combines TRBV5-6 with TRBJ1-2; a weak D match, TRBD1 (5 bases). Germline lookup yields CDR1 SGHDT and CDR2 YYEEEE. The CDR3 contains 14 residues. V gave up 5 bases and J gave up 4 bases, with 15 bases separating them. The CDR3 spells CASRGRTWAYGYTF. In nucleotides, the CDR3 is TGTGCCAGCAGGGGACGGACCTGGGCCTATGGCTACACCTTC.

The CDR3 reads CASSSQGLVAEQYF. In DNA form, the CDR3 reads TGCGCCAGCAGCTCACAGGGATTAGTCGCCGAGCAGTACTTC. The chain combines TRBV5-1 with TRBJ2-7; tentatively, D is TRBD1 (6 bases). V was pared by 3 bases and J by 6 bases, with 16 bases between. The CDR3 has 14 residues. Germline assignment: CDR1 SGHRS and CDR2 YFSETQ.

V is TRBV5-4 and J is TRBJ2-1; 8 bases match TRBD2. V lost 3 bases and J lost 8; bases outside the gene matches: 13. The CDR3 runs 16 residues. Per germline, CDR1 SGHNT and CDR2 YYREEE (reference sequence). CDR3: CASSYPGQRGRDEQFF. The CDR3 DNA reads as TGTGCCAGCAGCTACCCCGGGCAGCGGGGGAGGGATGAGCAGTTCTTC.

The chain joins TRBV18 to TRBJ2-3; D is undetermined. Germline-derived CDR1 and CDR2 are KGHSH and LQKENI. The CDR3 sequence is 14 residues long. V was cut by 0 bases and J by 6 bases, with 10 bases left in between. For the CDR3, the DNA is TGTGCCAGCTCACCACCGAGCCCTTCGGATACGCAGTATTTT. This sequence encodes CASSPPSPSDTQYF.

The chain is built from TRBV5-1 and TRBJ2-5; D uncertain. This CDR3 has 15 residues. V was clipped by 0 bases and J by 5 bases, with 14 bases between them. Germline CDR1 SGHRS, CDR2 YFSETQ. DNA for the CDR3: TGCGCCAGCAGCTTGGTAGGGTTCGTGGAGGAGACCCAGTACTTC. Protein sequence: CASSLVGFVEETQYF.

The rearrangement joins TRBV19 to TRBJ1-5; 7 bases fit TRBD1. Germline lookup yields CDR1 LNHDA and CDR2 SQIVND (reference sequence). Trimming removed 4 bases from V and 2 bases from J; junction bases left unmatched: 11. The CDR3 extends over 17 amino acids. CDR3 sequence reads: CASSRGNRGGGNQPQHF. The CDR3 region has the DNA TGTGCCAGTAGTAGAGGTAACAGGGGCGGGGGCAATCAGCCCCAGCATTTT.

This clone was found a few times. The chain is built from TRBV19 and TRBJ1-2; the match to TRBD1 covers 9 bases. The CDR3 has 13 amino acids. Germline trimming cut 3 bases from V and 7 bases from J; bases unmatched to any gene: 3. Germline V gene sequence: CDR1 LNHDA, CDR2 SQIVND (reference sequence). This CDR3 reads CASSIGTGFGYTF. In nucleotides, the CDR3 is TGTGCCAGTAGTATCGGGACAGGGTTTGGCTACACCTTC. The full variable domain, in which reference TRBV19 and TRBJ1-2 provide the parts outside the CDR3, is DGGITQSPKYLFRKEGQNVTLSCEQNLNHDAMYWYRQDPGQGLRLIYYSQIVNDFQKGDIAEGYSVSREKKESFPLTVTSAQKNPTAFYLCASSIGTGFGYTFGSGTRLTVV.